This T cell receptor (beta chain) was found in a study of blood T cell repertoires in COVID-19. This clone was counted only a few times. The method was immunoSEQ multiplex PCR; TCRdb's version includes in-frame clones alone and lacks a portion of them. The profile shows under 350,000 clones, roughly 85% of them singletons. V shed 4 bases and J shed 4 bases, with 11 bases lying between them. From germline, CDR1 is KGHSY and CDR2 FQNENV. This CDR3 is 13 amino acids long. The genes are TRBV16 and TRBJ2-7; D remains unclear. The TCR originated in a human donor in a cohort sampled during active COVID-19. The sample consisted of peripheral blood. CDR3 coding DNA: TGTGCCAGCAGCCCAAACCCTAGTTACGAGCAGTACTTC. Residues: CASSPNPSYEQYF.